This T cell receptor (beta chain) was identified during a study of shared clonotypes between healthy human individuals (TCRdb year 2020). About the study as a whole: The cohort comprised a couple of women and a few men aged 18 to 49 years. For each donor, three plates each were used for CD4 naive and CD4 memory, two plates were used for CD8 naive, and one plate was used for CD8 memory. Libraries were prepared and TCR repertoires were sequenced by different laboratories using diverse techniques, in order to increase sequencing depth and limit assay-specific biases. Blood TCR repertoires of four to six healthy adults were deeply sequenced to estimate repertoire size and the extent of clonotype sharing between individuals. Between about 0.9 and 10 billion PBMCs per donor were obtained by leukapheresis. Summary of the overall study and its limitations: Higher generation probabilities were observed for clonotypes shared by all four sorted-subset donors than for non-shared clonotypes. Sampling was restricted to blood, and TCR repertoires in tissues likely differ from the TCR repertoires found in blood. Pairwise subsampling led to the expectation that sequencing depth would affect the degree of clonotype sharing among donors. Naive subsets generally had larger estimated clonotype richness than memory subsets did. Because the study included a small number of donors, the genetic and exposure-history diversity represented was limited. Approximately 5% of naive CD4, 3% to 4% of naive CD8, approximately 2% of memory CD4, and 0.35% to 0.4% of memory CD8 clonotypes were shared across several donors. Incomplete sequencing was indicated by rarefaction of sorted-subset datasets, despite the large sequencing depth.

Using the deep immunoSEQ assay, TCR CDR3 regions were amplified from genomic DNA by multiplex PCR. For each cell subset, the extracted genomic DNA was distributed evenly across all wells of several immunoSEQ 96-well plates, and each plate served as one replicate. For sorted subsets, each replicate PCR was loaded with roughly 190 ng genomic DNA, equivalent to approximately 33,000 T cell genomes. Purified libraries were measured with a Qubit 3.0 fluorometer, size-checked on a Bioanalyzer 2100, and measured again with the KAPA Library Quantification kit. Every immunoSEQ 96-well plate was sequenced on a dedicated single-read 150-cycle Illumina NextSeq 550 flow cell. Regarding the original processing steps: Because the immunoSEQ output held only junctional sequences and lacked quality scores, the filtering could not match the filtering applied to full-length reads. To assign V/J genes and CDR3, sequences were annotated using PyIR, a Python wrapper for IgBLAST v1.9, with IMGT germline references. Any read was removed if the V/J assignment was weak (E-value above 1e-6), the CDR3 was missing, or the read contained stop codons, out-of-frame junctions, or ambiguous translated residues. V3J clonotypes were defined as sequences sharing the same inferred V gene, J gene, and CDR3 amino acid sequence. To compute the percentage overlap between repertoires, the number of shared unique clonotypes was divided by the size of the smaller repertoire. Repertoire richness was assessed with RTK rarefaction, the Chao1 estimator, and Recon v2.1 estimates of unobserved clonotypes. OLGA was used to compute generation probabilities for all TCRbeta clonotypes that the gDNA method yielded from a few donors. The clones in this table, taken by TCRdb from immuneACCESS, are in-frame only. Not every clone is retained; where verified, under half of the shortfall comes from an unresolved V gene, and the cause of the rest is unknown. Clone size and V and J calls were adopted from that table, with D and trimming inferred from the DNA. The table for this sample lists approximately 2,200,000 clones; approximately 94% of them were counted only once. In total, the top ten clones hold 1.5% to 2% of the sample.

Of note for this clone: Its antigen is currently not known. Base quality data are lacking; no much larger clone is found one base away. Other DNA sequences in this sample translate to the same CDR3.

V is clipped by 4 bases and J by 6 bases, and the sequence between their germline boundaries is 11 bases long. Including the terminal cysteine and phenylalanine, the CDR3 comprises 13 residues. Of all the DNA, just the CDR3 is kept, 39 bases in frame from base 1. CDR1 and CDR2 (SGHRS, YFSETQ) derive from the germline V gene. CD8 naive samples were obtained by positive selection for CCR7 among CD45RO-negative cells, yielding a CD45RA+CCR7+ population from which TemRA cells were excluded. The donors were healthy, HIV-negative adults with no recently reported acute infections or vaccinations. Only Caucasian adults living in Nashville, Tennessee, USA were represented among the donors. Blood was obtained by leukapheresis, after which PBMCs were separated by Ficoll-Histopaque density gradient centrifugation and cryopreserved in liquid nitrogen vapor phase. Purity and quantity of every magnetically sorted T cell population were checked by analytical flow cytometry. Genomic DNA was isolated from every sorted fraction and measured by UV absorbance on a Nanodrop 2000c.

The chain is encoded by TRBV5-1 joined to TRBJ2-1; a weak D assignment points to TRBD1 (6 bases agree). The sample was naive CD8+ T cells from PBMCs. Interpreted using the paper, the cell subset or site label stands for: CD45RA+CCR7+. The receptor was isolated from a man between 18 and 29 years old in good health. Some clones in this sample may be carry-over from other donors' samples. The sequence in DNA is TGCGCCAGCAGCCTGGGACAAGGCAATGAGCAGTTCTTC. Translation gives CASSLGQGNEQFF.